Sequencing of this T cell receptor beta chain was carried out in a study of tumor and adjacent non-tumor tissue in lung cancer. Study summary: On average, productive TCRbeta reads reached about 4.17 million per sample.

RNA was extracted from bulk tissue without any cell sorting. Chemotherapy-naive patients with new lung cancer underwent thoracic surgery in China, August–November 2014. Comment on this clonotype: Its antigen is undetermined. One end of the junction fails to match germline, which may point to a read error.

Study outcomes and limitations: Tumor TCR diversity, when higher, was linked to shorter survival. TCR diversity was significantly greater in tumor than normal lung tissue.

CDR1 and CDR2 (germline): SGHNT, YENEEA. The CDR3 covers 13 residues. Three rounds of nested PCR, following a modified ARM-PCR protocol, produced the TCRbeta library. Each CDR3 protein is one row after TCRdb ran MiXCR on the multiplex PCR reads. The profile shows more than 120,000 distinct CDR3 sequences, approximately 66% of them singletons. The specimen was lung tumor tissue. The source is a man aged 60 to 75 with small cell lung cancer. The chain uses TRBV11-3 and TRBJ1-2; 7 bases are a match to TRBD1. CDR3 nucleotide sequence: TGTGCCAGCAGCTTTACAGGGGAGGCCGGCTACGCCTTC. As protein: CASSFTGEAGYAF.